Listed below are T cell receptor beta chains from one sample, sequenced in a study of shared clonotypes between healthy human individuals. The assay was immunoSEQ multiplex PCR, and TCRdb's table has in-frame clones only and misses some. The sample shows over 850,000 clones, 75% to 80% of them seen only once. Material: memory CD4+ T cells from PBMCs. The receptors shown here come from a man aged 18 to 35 in good health. Some clones in this sample may be carry-over from other donors' samples. Both conserved end residues are part of each CDR3. Fields, in order: J gene, D gene, V gene, clone size, CDR3 DNA, CDR3 protein. The D gene is left open where the match is weak. A row's size may be missing; if present it is once, few, many or a size class.

j_call: TRBJ1-5
d_call: TRBD1
v_call: TRBV5-1
clone_size: .
cdr3_nt: TGCGCCAGCAGCCTGGGGACAGCAGATCAGCCCCAGCATTTT
cdr3_aa: CASSLGTADQPQHF

j_call: TRBJ1-3
d_call: .
v_call: TRBV25-1
clone_size: .
cdr3_nt: TGTGCCAGCAGTGAATCAAGGATGCCCTCTGGAAACACCATATATTTT
cdr3_aa: CASSESRMPSGNTIYF

j_call: TRBJ2-5
d_call: .
v_call: TRBV5-1
clone_size: .
cdr3_nt: TGCGCCAGCAGCTCCCTACCACCCCTGCAGGGATACCAAGAGACCCAGTACTTC
cdr3_aa: CASSSLPPLQGYQETQYF

j_call: TRBJ2-1
d_call: .
v_call: TRBV10-3
clone_size: .
cdr3_nt: TGTGCCATCTCAGACGGCACGCAGCAGTTCTTC
cdr3_aa: CAISDGTQQFF

j_call: TRBJ1-3
d_call: .
v_call: TRBV9
clone_size: few
cdr3_nt: TGTGCCAGCAGCGTAGGCAGGGCACCTATTTTCGACACCATATATTTT
cdr3_aa: CASSVGRAPIFDTIYF

j_call: TRBJ1-3
d_call: .
v_call: TRBV30
clone_size: .
cdr3_nt: TGTGCCTCCCCCTTGGGGCTCTCTGGAAACACCATATATTTT
cdr3_aa: CASPLGLSGNTIYF

j_call: TRBJ1-2
d_call: TRBD1
v_call: TRBV10-1
clone_size: few
cdr3_nt: TGCGCCAGCAGGGTCACTACAGGGGGTGGCTACACCTTC
cdr3_aa: CASRVTTGGGYTF

j_call: TRBJ2-1
d_call: .
v_call: TRBV5-4
clone_size: .
cdr3_nt: TGTGCCAGCAGTTTCAGCGGCGGAACCTACAATGAGCAGTTCTTC
cdr3_aa: CASSFSGGTYNEQFF

j_call: TRBJ2-3
d_call: .
v_call: TRBV4-3
clone_size: .
cdr3_nt: TGCGCCAGCAGCCAAGGGGCACATTGGGGTACGCAGTATTTT
cdr3_aa: CASSQGAHWGTQYF

j_call: TRBJ1-1
d_call: .
v_call: TRBV6-5
clone_size: .
cdr3_nt: TGTGCCAGCACCCAAGGAAGGGAGAACACTGAAGCTTTCTTT
cdr3_aa: CASTQGRENTEAFF

j_call: TRBJ2-3
d_call: .
v_call: TRBV29-1
clone_size: .
cdr3_nt: TGCAGCGTCCGAACAGGGACTGATACGCAGTATTTT
cdr3_aa: CSVRTGTDTQYF

j_call: TRBJ2-5
d_call: .
v_call: TRBV5-1
clone_size: .
cdr3_nt: TGCGCCAGCTCCCGGTTTGGCCAAGAGACCCAGTACTTC
cdr3_aa: CASSRFGQETQYF

j_call: TRBJ2-1
d_call: .
v_call: TRBV20-1
clone_size: .
cdr3_nt: TGCAGTGCTAGTAGGGCCTATGAGCAGTTCTTC
cdr3_aa: CSASRAYEQFF

j_call: TRBJ2-2
d_call: .
v_call: TRBV7-8
clone_size: .
cdr3_nt: TGTGCCAGCAGCCCCGGGACTCATAACACCGGGGAGCTGTTTTTT
cdr3_aa: CASSPGTHNTGELFF

j_call: TRBJ2-1
d_call: .
v_call: TRBV18
clone_size: .
cdr3_nt: TGTGCCAGCTCACTAACTAGTTCCGCGGCAGATACCTACAATGAGCAGTTCTTC
cdr3_aa: CASSLTSSAADTYNEQFF

j_call: TRBJ2-2
d_call: .
v_call: TRBV18
clone_size: .
cdr3_nt: TGTGCCAGCTCACCGAGAGGAGCGAACACCGGGGAGCTGTTTTTT
cdr3_aa: CASSPRGANTGELFF

j_call: TRBJ2-7
d_call: TRBD2
v_call: TRBV4-2
clone_size: .
cdr3_nt: TGTGCCAGCAGCCTTAATCCGGGACTAGCCACGGGCGAGCAGTACTTC
cdr3_aa: CASSLNPGLATGEQYF

j_call: TRBJ2-7
d_call: TRBD2
v_call: TRBV10-1
clone_size: once
cdr3_nt: TGCGCCAGCAGTGAGACTAGCGGGATAGTGCAGTACTTC
cdr3_aa: CASSETSGIVQYF

j_call: TRBJ2-1
d_call: TRBD1
v_call: TRBV18
clone_size: once
cdr3_nt: TGTGCCAGCTCGCCGGGACAGGGTGGCAATGAGCAGTTCTTC
cdr3_aa: CASSPGQGGNEQFF

j_call: TRBJ2-4
d_call: .
v_call: TRBV25-1
clone_size: .
cdr3_nt: TGTGCCAGCAGTGAATCTGGGATCAAAAACATTCAGTACTTC
cdr3_aa: CASSESGIKNIQYF

j_call: TRBJ2-7
d_call: .
v_call: TRBV7-6
clone_size: .
cdr3_nt: TGTGCCAGCAGGCGGGGGCAGCTAGGCGAGCAGTACTTC
cdr3_aa: CASRRGQLGEQYF

j_call: TRBJ2-5
d_call: .
v_call: TRBV10-1
clone_size: once
cdr3_nt: TGCGCCAGCAACTTGGAACAAGAGACCCAGTACTTC
cdr3_aa: CASNLEQETQYF

j_call: TRBJ2-7
d_call: .
v_call: TRBV20-1
clone_size: .
cdr3_nt: TGCAGTGCTAGTAAGTACGAGCAGTACTTC
cdr3_aa: CSASKYEQYF

j_call: TRBJ1-2
d_call: .
v_call: TRBV5-1
clone_size: .
cdr3_nt: TGCGCCAGCAGCTTAGAACCGACAGGTAACTATGGCTACACCTTC
cdr3_aa: CASSLEPTGNYGYTF

j_call: TRBJ2-5
d_call: .
v_call: TRBV30
clone_size: .
cdr3_nt: TGTGCCTGGAGTGTAGTTCTGGGGACCCAGTACTTC
cdr3_aa: CAWSVVLGTQYF

j_call: TRBJ1-1
d_call: .
v_call: TRBV30
clone_size: .
cdr3_nt: TGTGCCTGGAGTGTAGGGGAGAAGAACGAAGCTTTCTTT
cdr3_aa: CAWSVGEKNEAFF

j_call: TRBJ2-1
d_call: .
v_call: TRBV10-3
clone_size: once
cdr3_nt: TGTGCCATCAGTGAGTCCCTCGGCTCCTACAATGAGCAGTTCTTC
cdr3_aa: CAISESLGSYNEQFF

j_call: TRBJ2-7
d_call: .
v_call: TRBV6-6
clone_size: .
cdr3_nt: TGTGCCAGCACTTCAAGGACAGTCTACGAGCAGTACTTC
cdr3_aa: CASTSRTVYEQYF

j_call: TRBJ2-3
d_call: .
v_call: TRBV19
clone_size: .
cdr3_nt: TGTGCCAGTGGGTACACAGATACGCAGTATTTT
cdr3_aa: CASGYTDTQYF

j_call: TRBJ2-5
d_call: .
v_call: TRBV6-6
clone_size: once
cdr3_nt: TGTGCCAGCAGTCCCGGGACGGCTTTCCCGACCCAGTACTTC
cdr3_aa: CASSPGTAFPTQYF

j_call: TRBJ2-2
d_call: .
v_call: TRBV6-6
clone_size: once
cdr3_nt: TGTGCCAGCAGTTACACAGGCAGGAACACCGGGGAGCTGTTTTTT
cdr3_aa: CASSYTGRNTGELFF

j_call: TRBJ2-3
d_call: .
v_call: TRBV7-6
clone_size: .
cdr3_nt: TGTGCCAGCAGCACAACGAGGGACATTTGGGGCCGCACAGATACGCAGTATTTT
cdr3_aa: CASSTTRDIWGRTDTQYF

j_call: TRBJ2-7
d_call: TRBD2
v_call: TRBV27
clone_size: few
cdr3_nt: TGTGCCAGCAGTTCTCTGGGCGGGGGATACTACGAGCAGTACTTC
cdr3_aa: CASSSLGGGYYEQYF

j_call: TRBJ1-1
d_call: .
v_call: TRBV10-3
clone_size: many
cdr3_nt: TGTGCCCCCAGAGCTCCTTCTATGAACACTGAAGCTTTCTTT
cdr3_aa: CAPRAPSMNTEAFF

j_call: TRBJ2-1
d_call: .
v_call: TRBV19
clone_size: .
cdr3_nt: TGTGCCAGTGAAGAACCGGGACTGAAGAAGCAGTTCTTC
cdr3_aa: CASEEPGLKKQFF

j_call: TRBJ2-7
d_call: TRBD1
v_call: TRBV18
clone_size: .
cdr3_nt: TGTGCCAGCTCAACTCGGACAGGGCTTAGAGTAGGAGAGCAGTACTTC
cdr3_aa: CASSTRTGLRVGEQYF

j_call: TRBJ1-1
d_call: .
v_call: TRBV18
clone_size: once
cdr3_nt: TGTGCCAGCTCACCCCCCGCCGGGACCGCGAACACTGAAGCTTTCTTT
cdr3_aa: CASSPPAGTANTEAFF

j_call: TRBJ2-3
d_call: TRBD1
v_call: TRBV4-1
clone_size: few
cdr3_nt: TGCGCCAGCAGCCAAGACCGTGTCAGGGGGACAGATACGCAGTATTTT
cdr3_aa: CASSQDRVRGTDTQYF

j_call: TRBJ2-7
d_call: TRBD2
v_call: TRBV30
clone_size: .
cdr3_nt: TGTGCCTGGACTCGTGCGGGGGACCATGGGGAGCAGTACTTC
cdr3_aa: CAWTRAGDHGEQYF

j_call: TRBJ2-3
d_call: TRBD1
v_call: TRBV10-3
clone_size: .
cdr3_nt: TGTGCCATCAGTGAGCCGGGACAGGGTATAGATACGCAGTATTTT
cdr3_aa: CAISEPGQGIDTQYF

j_call: TRBJ2-1
d_call: .
v_call: TRBV27
clone_size: .
cdr3_nt: TGTGCCAGCTCCCGAGGGGCCGGGCAGTTCTTC
cdr3_aa: CASSRGAGQFF

j_call: TRBJ2-3
d_call: TRBD2
v_call: TRBV5-6
clone_size: .
cdr3_nt: TGTGCCAGCAGGAAACTAGCGGGAGTTCACACAGATACGCAGTATTTT
cdr3_aa: CASRKLAGVHTDTQYF

j_call: TRBJ2-7
d_call: .
v_call: TRBV28
clone_size: .
cdr3_nt: TGTGCCAGCAGTGGGACCAGTACCTACGAGCAGTACTTC
cdr3_aa: CASSGTSTYEQYF

j_call: TRBJ1-4
d_call: TRBD1
v_call: TRBV4-3
clone_size: .
cdr3_nt: TGCGCCAGCAGCCAAGGTATCCCCCCCACAGGGGACGGGGAAAAACTGTTTTTT
cdr3_aa: CASSQGIPPTGDGEKLFF

j_call: TRBJ2-3
d_call: TRBD1
v_call: TRBV5-1
clone_size: .
cdr3_nt: TGCGCCAGCAGCTTGGAGACAGGGTTTCTAGATACGCAGTATTTT
cdr3_aa: CASSLETGFLDTQYF

j_call: TRBJ1-2
d_call: .
v_call: TRBV19
clone_size: .
cdr3_nt: TGTGCCAGTAGTTTGGGGTTGTACTACACCTTC
cdr3_aa: CASSLGLYYTF

j_call: TRBJ1-5
d_call: .
v_call: TRBV28
clone_size: .
cdr3_nt: TGTGCCAGCAGTTTATTCACAGGGCAAGGCAATCAGCCCCAGCATTTT
cdr3_aa: CASSLFTGQGNQPQHF

j_call: TRBJ2-1
d_call: TRBD2
v_call: TRBV4-1
clone_size: once
cdr3_nt: TGCGCCAGCACCTCGGGGGGGGAGGGAGACAATGAGCAGTTCTTC
cdr3_aa: CASTSGGEGDNEQFF

j_call: TRBJ1-1
d_call: TRBD1
v_call: TRBV28
clone_size: .
cdr3_nt: TGTGCCAGCAATCCCGGACAGGGGGGCACTGAAGCTTTCTTT
cdr3_aa: CASNPGQGGTEAFF

j_call: TRBJ2-7
d_call: TRBD1
v_call: TRBV5-6
clone_size: .
cdr3_nt: TGTGCCAGCAGCATAGGACAGGGCCTCTCCTACGAGCAGTACTTC
cdr3_aa: CASSIGQGLSYEQYF

j_call: TRBJ1-2
d_call: .
v_call: TRBV20-1
clone_size: few
cdr3_nt: TGCAGTGCGTCAGGGAATGGCTACACCTTC
cdr3_aa: CSASGNGYTF

j_call: TRBJ1-3
d_call: .
v_call: TRBV28
clone_size: .
cdr3_nt: TGTGCCAGCAGTTTAGGGGCAGTCTCTGGAAACACCATATATTTT
cdr3_aa: CASSLGAVSGNTIYF

j_call: TRBJ2-2
d_call: TRBD2
v_call: TRBV5-1
clone_size: .
cdr3_nt: TGCGCCAGCACCCTTCCGGGAGGGCCCGTCGGGGAGCTGTTTTTT
cdr3_aa: CASTLPGGPVGELFF

j_call: TRBJ2-5
d_call: .
v_call: TRBV28
clone_size: .
cdr3_nt: TGTGCCAGCAGTTTAAACAGCCAAGAGACCCAGTACTTC
cdr3_aa: CASSLNSQETQYF

j_call: TRBJ2-7
d_call: TRBD2
v_call: TRBV5-1
clone_size: .
cdr3_nt: TGCGCCAGCAGCTGGACTAGCGGGGAGACCTACGAGCAGTACTTC
cdr3_aa: CASSWTSGETYEQYF

j_call: TRBJ1-2
d_call: .
v_call: TRBV28
clone_size: .
cdr3_nt: TGTGCCAGCAGTTTTTGGGCAGAAAAAACATTTAACTATGGCTACACCTTC
cdr3_aa: CASSFWAEKTFNYGYTF

j_call: TRBJ2-5
d_call: .
v_call: TRBV7-3
clone_size: .
cdr3_nt: TGTGCCAGCAGCTTGATGGGGCATTCACAAGAGACCCAGTACTTC
cdr3_aa: CASSLMGHSQETQYF

j_call: TRBJ1-2
d_call: .
v_call: TRBV21-1
clone_size: .
cdr3_nt: TGTGCCAGCAACCCCACCTCGTCTAACTATGGCTACACCTTC
cdr3_aa: CASNPTSSNYGYTF

j_call: TRBJ1-5
d_call: .
v_call: TRBV28
clone_size: .
cdr3_nt: TGTGCCAGCAGTTTATATTACAGGAATAGCAATCAGCCCCAGCATTTT
cdr3_aa: CASSLYYRNSNQPQHF